These T cell receptor beta chains were read from a single sample in a study of blood T cell repertoires in COVID-19. Repertoires were generated with immunoSEQ multiplex PCR, while TCRdb's copy carries only in-frame clones and drops some. The repertoire includes about 300,000 clones, around 85% of them detected once, and over 1.1% sits in the top ten. Sequencing used peripheral blood. Source of these receptors: a human donor with COVID-19, enrolled during active disease. The donor label of this sample is uncertain. Each CDR3 is given with its conserved first and last residue. A D gene is named only where the DNA matches it firmly. Rows may omit the clone size; those that give it use once, few, many or a size class.

d_call	v_call	j_call	clone_size	cdr3_aa	cdr3_nt
TRBD1	TRBV19	TRBJ1-4	.	CASSIGQGGEKLFF	TGTGCCAGTAGTATCGGACAGGGAGGGGAAAAACTGTTTTTT
TRBD1	TRBV3-1/TRBV3-2	TRBJ1-1	.	CASSLGTGETEAFF	TGTGCCAGCAGCCTCGGGACAGGAGAAACTGAAGCTTTCTTT
TRBD2	TRBV5-1	TRBJ2-1	.	CASGVAGGQNEQFF	TGCGCCAGCGGGGTAGCGGGAGGGCAAAATGAGCAGTTCTTC
.	TRBV24-1	TRBJ2-2	.	CATSDLPQGGNTGELFF	TGTGCCACCAGTGATTTGCCGCAGGGTGGGAACACCGGGGAGCTGTTTTTT
.	TRBV30	TRBJ1-2	.	CAWRQEPIPNYGYTF	TGTGCCTGGAGACAAGAACCGATCCCTAACTATGGCTACACCTTC
.	TRBV11-1	TRBJ2-2	.	CASSLVQEYTGELFF	TGTGCCAGCAGCTTAGTTCAGGAATACACCGGGGAGCTGTTTTTT
.	TRBV19	TRBJ1-2	.	CASSITSDQIYGYTF	TGTGCCAGTAGTATAACTAGCGACCAGATCTATGGCTACACCTTC
TRBD1	TRBV12-3/TRBV12-4	TRBJ2-7	.	CASQQGAVQYF	TGTGCCAGTCAACAGGGGGCGGTGCAGTACTTC
TRBD2	TRBV2	TRBJ2-1	.	CARAEGTSGPGQGNEQFF	TGTGCCAGGGCAGAAGGGACTAGCGGGCCAGGGCAGGGCAATGAGCAGTTCTTC
TRBD1	TRBV28	TRBJ2-5	.	CASRPWTGGPTMETQYF	TGTGCCAGCAGGCCTTGGACAGGGGGCCCCACTATGGAGACCCAGTACTTC
TRBD2	TRBV2	TRBJ2-5	.	CASKDPTSGEETQYF	TGTGCCAGCAAAGACCCGACTAGCGGGGAAGAGACCCAGTACTTC
.	TRBV2	TRBJ2-5	.	CASRREGGQETQYF	TGTGCCAGCAGGCGAGAGGGCGGACAAGAGACCCAGTACTTC
TRBD2	TRBV20-1	TRBJ2-2	.	CSASGRAGELFF	TGCAGTGCTAGTGGGAGGGCCGGGGAGCTGTTTTTT
.	TRBV9	TRBJ2-7	.	CASSVAFREAEQYF	TGTGCCAGCAGCGTAGCTTTCAGGGAGGCCGAGCAGTACTTC
TRBD2	TRBV2	TRBJ2-7	.	CASSGSRLAGGVYEQYF	TGTGCCAGCAGCGGTTCCCGACTAGCGGGAGGCGTCTACGAGCAGTACTTC
.	TRBV28	TRBJ1-4	few	CASRQGNEKLFF	TGTGCCAGCAGACAGGGAAATGAAAAACTGTTTTTT
TRBD2	TRBV28	TRBJ2-1	.	CASSKRLAGVYEQFF	TGTGCCAGCAGTAAACGACTAGCGGGAGTCTATGAGCAGTTCTTC